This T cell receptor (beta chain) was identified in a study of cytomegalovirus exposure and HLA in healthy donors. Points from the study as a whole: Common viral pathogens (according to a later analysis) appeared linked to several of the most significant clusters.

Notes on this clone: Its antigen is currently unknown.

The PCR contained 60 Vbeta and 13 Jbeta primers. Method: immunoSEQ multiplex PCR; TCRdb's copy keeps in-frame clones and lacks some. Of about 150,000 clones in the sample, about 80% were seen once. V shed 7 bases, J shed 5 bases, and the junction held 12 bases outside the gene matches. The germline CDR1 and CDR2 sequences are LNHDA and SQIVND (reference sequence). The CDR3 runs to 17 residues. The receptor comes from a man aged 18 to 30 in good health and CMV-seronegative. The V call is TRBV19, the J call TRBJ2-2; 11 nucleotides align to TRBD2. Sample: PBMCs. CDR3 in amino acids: CASMIVAGGPGTGELFF. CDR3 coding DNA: TGTGCCAGTATGATCGTAGCGGGAGGGCCGGGGACCGGGGAGCTGTTTTTT. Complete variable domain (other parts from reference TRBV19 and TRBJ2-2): DGGITQSPKYLFRKEGQNVTLSCEQNLNHDAMYWYRQDPGQGLRLIYYSQIVNDFQKGDIAEGYSVSREKKESFPLTVTSAQKNPTAFYLCASMIVAGGPGTGELFFGEGSRLTVL.